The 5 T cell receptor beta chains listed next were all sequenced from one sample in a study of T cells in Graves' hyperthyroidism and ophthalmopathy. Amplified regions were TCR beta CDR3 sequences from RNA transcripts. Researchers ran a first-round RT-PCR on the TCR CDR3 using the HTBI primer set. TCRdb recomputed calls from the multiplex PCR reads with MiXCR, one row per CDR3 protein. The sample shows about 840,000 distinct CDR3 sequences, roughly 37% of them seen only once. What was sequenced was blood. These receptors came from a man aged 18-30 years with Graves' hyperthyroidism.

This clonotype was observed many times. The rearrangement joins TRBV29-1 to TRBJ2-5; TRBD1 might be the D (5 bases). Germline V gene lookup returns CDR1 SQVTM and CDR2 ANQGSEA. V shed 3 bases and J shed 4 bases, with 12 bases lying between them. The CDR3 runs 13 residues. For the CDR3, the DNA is TGCAGCGTTGAGGGCAGGGAAATAGAGACCCAGTACTTC. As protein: CSVEGREIETQYF. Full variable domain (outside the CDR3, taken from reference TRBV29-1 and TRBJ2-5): SAVISQKPSRDICQRGTSLTIQCQVDSQVTMMFWYRQQPGQSLTLIATANQGSEATYESGFVIDKFPISRPNLTFSTLTVSNMSPEDSSIYLCSVEGREIETQYFGPGTRLLVL.

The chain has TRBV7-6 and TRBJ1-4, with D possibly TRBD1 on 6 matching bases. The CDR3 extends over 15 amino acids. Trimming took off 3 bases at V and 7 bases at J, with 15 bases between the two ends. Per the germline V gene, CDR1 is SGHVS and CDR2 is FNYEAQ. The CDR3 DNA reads TGTGCCAGCAGCTTGACCCAGGGGCGGGGTGAAAAACTGTTTTTT. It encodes CASSLTQGRGEKLFF.

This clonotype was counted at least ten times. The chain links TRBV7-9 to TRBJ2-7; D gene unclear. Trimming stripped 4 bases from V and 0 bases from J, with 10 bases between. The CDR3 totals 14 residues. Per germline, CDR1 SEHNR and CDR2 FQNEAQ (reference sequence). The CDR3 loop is CASSSAVASYEQYF. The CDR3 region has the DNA TGTGCCAGCAGCTCGGCGGTGGCCTCCTACGAGCAGTACTTC.

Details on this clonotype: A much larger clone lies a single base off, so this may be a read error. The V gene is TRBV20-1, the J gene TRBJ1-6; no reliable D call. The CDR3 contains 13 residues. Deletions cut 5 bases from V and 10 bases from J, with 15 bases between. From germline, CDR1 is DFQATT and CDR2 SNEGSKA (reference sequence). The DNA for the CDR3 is TGCAGTGCTGTGCTGGGTCTGGAATCACCCCTCCACTTT. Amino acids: CSAVLGLESPLHF.

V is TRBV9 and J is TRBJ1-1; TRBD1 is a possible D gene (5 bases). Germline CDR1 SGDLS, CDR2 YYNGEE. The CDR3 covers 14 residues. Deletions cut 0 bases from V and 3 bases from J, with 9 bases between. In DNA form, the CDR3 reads TGTGCCAGCAGCGTAGAGGGGAAGGACACTGAAGCTTTCTTT. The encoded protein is CASSVEGKDTEAFF.